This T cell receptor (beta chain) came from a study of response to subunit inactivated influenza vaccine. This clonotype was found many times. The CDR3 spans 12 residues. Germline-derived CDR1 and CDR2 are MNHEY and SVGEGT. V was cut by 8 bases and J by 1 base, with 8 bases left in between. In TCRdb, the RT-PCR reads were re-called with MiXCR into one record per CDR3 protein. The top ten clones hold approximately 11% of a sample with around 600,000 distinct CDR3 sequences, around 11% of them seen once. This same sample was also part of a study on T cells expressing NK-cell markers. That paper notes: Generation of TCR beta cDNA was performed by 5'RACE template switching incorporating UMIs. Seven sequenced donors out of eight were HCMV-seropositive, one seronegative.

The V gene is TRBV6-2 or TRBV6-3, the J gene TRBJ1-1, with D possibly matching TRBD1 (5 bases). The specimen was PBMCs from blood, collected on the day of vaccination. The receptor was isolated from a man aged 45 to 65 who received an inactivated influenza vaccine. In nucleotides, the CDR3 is TGTGCCAGCGGCAGGGCGAACACTGAAGCTTTCTTT. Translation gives CASGRANTEAFF.